This T cell receptor beta chain was observed in a study of T cells in Graves' hyperthyroidism and ophthalmopathy. Overall study findings and caveats: Before onset, ophthalmopathy was predicted by the model a median around 6.5 months earlier.

This CDR3 has 14 residues. CDR1 and CDR2 (germline): SGHRS, YFSETQ. V dropped 4 bases and J dropped 6; count of bases not matched to a gene: 4. RNA transcripts provided the source from which TCR beta CDR3 regions were amplified. HTBI primers were the set used in a first-round RT-PCR of the TCR CDR3. Each CDR3 protein gets one entry after TCRdb re-called the multiplex PCR reads with MiXCR. The table shows roughly 500,000 distinct CDR3 sequences, with roughly 46% occurring only once. This clonotype has just a few counts. Its cognate antigen is unknown. Patients with uncontrolled infections, other autoimmune diseases, pregnancy or lactation were excluded.

This chain joins TRBV5-1 and TRBJ2-3; TRBD1 agrees at 11 bases. The TCR sequence derives from an adult woman with Graves' disease, either hyperthyroidism or ophthalmopathy (not recorded which). Sequencing was performed on peripheral blood or thyroid tissue (not recorded which). In DNA, the CDR3 is TGCGCCAGCAGCGCCGGGACAGGGGGGGATACGCAGTATTTT. It yields the protein CASSAGTGGDTQYF.